The entry below gives a single TCR beta chain sequence along with its context. This is likely an artifact of a read error, given a far larger clone one base away. The CDR3 carries no conserved terminal phenylalanine or tryptophan, so it likely arises from a read error. The germline V gene has CDR1 GTSNPN and CDR2 SVGIG (reference sequence). The CDR3 has 13 residues. Trimming left V 4 bases short and J 7 bases short, with 16 bases between. Donors were healthy HIV-negative adults without recent acute infections or vaccinations. The data were taken from a study of shared clonotypes between healthy human individuals. Assay: immunoSEQ multiplex PCR; the TCRdb copy retains only in-frame clones and omits some. The sample yields around 510,000 clones, just over 75% seen once.

The specimen sequenced was PBMCs. This sequence originates from a woman aged 40 to 50 in good health. Some clones in this sample may be carry-over from other donors' samples. V usage is TRBV30 and J usage is TRBJ1-1; weak D call: TRBD1 (6 bases). CDR3 protein: CAWTRQKDSEAFL. In DNA, the CDR3 is TGTGCCTGGACCAGGCAGAAGGACAGTGAAGCTTTCCTT.